Listed below are T cell receptor beta chains from one sample, sequenced in a study of blood T cells in healthy people across ages. Via MiXCR, TCRdb re-called the 5' RACE reads, giving one row per CDR3 protein. The sample has around 500,000 distinct CDR3 sequences, around 27% seen once; the top ten hold approximately 3.6%. These data also formed part of another study, on T cells of mothers and their children.

The sequencing sample was made of blood. The receptors derive from a boy aged 2 to 10 in good health. Both conserved end residues are part of each CDR3. Clone size is shown for a subset of rows, as once, few, many or a class of expanded clone.

. few TRBV29-1 CSVVPTGGYSYEQYF
. few TRBV11-2 CASSLNLGAGETQYF
TRBJ2-5 . TRBV5-1 CASSSQGTQYF
TRBJ2-7 . TRBV27 CASSPSWGQTYEQYF
TRBJ2-1 . TRBV5-1 CASGLNVDEQFF
TRBJ1-2 . TRBV10-3 CAISGAGDGYTF
TRBJ2-3 . TRBV12-3/TRBV12-4 CASKRSADTQYF
TRBJ2-7 . TRBV7-2 CASSRAGGFDEQYF
TRBJ2-1 . TRBV12-3/TRBV12-4 CAEGAGVREQFF
TRBJ2-1 . TRBV7-9 CASSLREPNGEQFF
TRBJ2-6 once TRBV11-3 CASSHRRDAPSGTNVLTF
TRBJ2-1 many TRBV7-2 CASSLLAGANEQFF
TRBJ1-1 few TRBV12-3/TRBV12-4 CASSWGVYTEAFF
TRBJ1-2 . TRBV7-9 CASSLTLDYGYTF
TRBJ1-2 few TRBV29-1 CSSSGTGGSNYGYTF
TRBJ2-1 . TRBV5-1 CASSVGLAGTNEQFF
TRBJ2-7 . TRBV20-1 CSARELVGSGTYEQYF
TRBJ2-3 . TRBV7-2 CASSGSGYTQYF
TRBJ2-7 . TRBV21-1 CASSLSGGLGRSF
TRBJ2-3 . TRBV6-6 CASSRDRVTDTQYF
TRBJ2-7 . TRBV5-1 CASSSGRASHEQYF
TRBJ2-2 . TRBV4-3 CASSQSPDTGELFF
TRBJ1-2 few TRBV28 CASSLFAGIPYGYTF
TRBJ2-3 . TRBV6-5 CASSYPSFGGADTDTQYF
TRBJ1-6 few TRBV9 CASSLRTGSPLHF
TRBJ2-2 . TRBV10-2 CASSSPGLGSGELFF
TRBJ2-4 . TRBV6-2/TRBV6-3 CASSSLDYAKNIQYF
TRBJ1-4 . TRBV20-1 CSAPQVTGNEKLFF
TRBJ1-2 . TRBV6-6 CASFDLRDGYTF
TRBJ1-2 . TRBV6-5 CASSLGQGGHYGYTF
TRBJ2-2 few TRBV7-3 CASSLGFRGSTGELFF
TRBJ1-2 few TRBV27 CASSPGGVGNYGYTF
TRBJ2-1 few TRBV9 CASSASRTGRPYNEQFF
TRBJ2-3 . TRBV25-1 CASSSAPGTSELTDTQYF
TRBJ1-5 many TRBV12-3/TRBV12-4 CASSVRQGEKPQHF
TRBJ2-1 . TRBV29-1 CSVEDGALADRYNEQFF
TRBJ2-5 few TRBV7-9 CASSLVLTVGETQYF
. . TRBV14 CASSPLWAGYEQFF
TRBJ1-3 . TRBV12-3/TRBV12-4 CASSFDTIYF
TRBJ1-1 few TRBV25-1 CASSGGQGTEAFF
TRBJ2-5 . TRBV5-1 CASSTPGSGTFQETQYF
TRBJ2-1 . TRBV5-1 CASSFDFGRASNEQFF
TRBJ1-6 . TRBV20-1 CSARDQRRGSLHF
TRBJ2-5 few TRBV9 CASSEGDRGGGLETQYF
TRBJ2-1 few TRBV12-3/TRBV12-4 CASSSGPEQFF
TRBJ1-2 . TRBV7-2 CASSSHPTGSYGYTF
TRBJ2-5 . TRBV5-6 CASSPPAPIQETQYF
TRBJ2-7 . TRBV9 CASSPQGSLLSYEQYF
TRBJ2-5 . TRBV20-1 CSARDLVRGKYQETQYF
TRBJ1-6 . TRBV14 CVSSQGQHNSPLHF
TRBJ2-5 . TRBV10-2 CASRSPVFTGKETQYF
TRBJ2-3 few TRBV27 CASSTLGGLSTDTQYF
TRBJ1-2 . TRBV5-1 CASSRRDRVNYGYTF
TRBJ1-1 few TRBV5-6 CASSPGRWRGREAFF